This record covers a single T cell receptor (beta chain). Its antigen is currently unknown. The sample comes from a study of CD8 T cells in ankylosing spondylitis. Findings and limits, study-wide: Typical of ankylosing spondylitis blood, it appeared, was a TCR beta motif of under 10 highly homologous variants. Matched synovial fluid from ankylosing spondylitis patients was reported to be enriched for disease-linked clones.

TCRdb re-called the 5' RACE reads through MiXCR, storing one row per CDR3 protein. The data hold roughly 30,000 distinct CDR3 sequences, with more than 30% observed a single time. The sequenced material came from synovial fluid, either unsorted or a sorted T cell fraction (not recorded which). The TCR originated in a male donor with ankylosing spondylitis.

Here the CDR3 DNA reads TGTGCCAGCAGCAAGGACAGCACAGATACGCAGTATTTT. This gives the protein CASSKDSTDTQYF. This chain joins TRBV13 and TRBJ2-3; D uncertain. CDR3 length equals 13 residues. CDR1 and CDR2 (germline): PRHDT, FYEKMQ (reference sequence). The V gene lost 5 bases and the J gene lost 0 bases, with 6 bases spanning the gap.